This TCR beta chain derives from a study of cytomegalovirus exposure and HLA in healthy donors. Amplification used 60 Vbeta primers and 13 Jbeta primers. Profiling relied on immunoSEQ multiplex PCR, and the TCRdb table lists in-frame clones only, not all of them. Of some 140,000 clones listed, 60% to 85% are singletons. In this sample, this clone turned up once. Sequencing input: PBMCs. The sequence was obtained from a woman between 18 and 29 years old in good health and CMV-seronegative.

CDR3 sequence (DNA): TGTGCCAGCAGCGGTCCGGCTAGCGGAACGGGGGAGCAGTTCTTC. Amino acids: CASSGPASGTGEQFF. This rearrangement joins TRBV9 to TRBJ2-1; 7 nucleotides align to TRBD2. After removal of 3 bases from V and 10 bases from J, the junction contained 13 bases not matched to a gene. Germline values: CDR1 SGDLS, CDR2 YYNGEE. This CDR3 comprises 15 residues. Together with reference TRBV9 and TRBJ2-1, the CDR3 gives the full variable domain: DSGVTQTPKHLITATGQRVTLRCSPRSGDLSVYWYQQSLDQGLQFLIQYYNGEERAKGNILERFSAQQFPDLHSELNLSSLELGDSALYFCASSGPASGTGEQFFGPGTRLTVL.